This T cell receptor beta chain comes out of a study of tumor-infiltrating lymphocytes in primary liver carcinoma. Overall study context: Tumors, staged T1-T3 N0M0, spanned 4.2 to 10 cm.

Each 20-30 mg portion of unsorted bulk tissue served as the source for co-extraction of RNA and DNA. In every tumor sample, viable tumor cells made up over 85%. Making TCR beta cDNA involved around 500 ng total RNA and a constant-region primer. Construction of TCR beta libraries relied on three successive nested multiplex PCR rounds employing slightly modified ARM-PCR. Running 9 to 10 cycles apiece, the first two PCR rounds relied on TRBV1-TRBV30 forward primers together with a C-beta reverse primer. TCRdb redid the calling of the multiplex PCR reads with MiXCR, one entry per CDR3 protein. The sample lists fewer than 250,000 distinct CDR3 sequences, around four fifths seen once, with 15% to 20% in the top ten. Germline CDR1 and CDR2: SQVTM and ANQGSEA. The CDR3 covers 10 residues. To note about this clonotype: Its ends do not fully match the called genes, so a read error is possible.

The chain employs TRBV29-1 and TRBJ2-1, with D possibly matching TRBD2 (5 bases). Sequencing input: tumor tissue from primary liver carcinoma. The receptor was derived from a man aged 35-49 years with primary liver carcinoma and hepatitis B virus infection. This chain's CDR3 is CNVLRDDQFF. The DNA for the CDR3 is TGCAACGTTCTCCGGGATGACCAGTTCTTC.